This T cell receptor beta chain was found in a study of cytotoxic CD8 clonotypes in ibrutinib-treated CLL. Findings and caveats of the study: Sustained-remission and progressing patients had unequal sampling times. Public clonotypes, rarely seen, contracted or held steady on treatment. Clonality went up at ibrutinib response and then declined back toward baseline at progression.

Notes on this clone: Its antigen remains unknown.

CDR1 is LNHNV, CDR2 YYDKDF, per germline (reference sequence). V gave up 6 bases and J gave up 3 bases, with 15 bases separating them. The CDR3 is 14 residues long. TCRdb's copy holds only in-frame clones and misses some; the assay was immunoSEQ multiplex PCR. The table shows 100,000 or so clones, with approximately 58% occurring only once. The rearrangement links TRBV15 to TRBJ2-7, with a weak D call TRBD2 (7 bases). The sequencing here drew on PBMCs, taken after 24 months of ibrutinib treatment. This receptor was taken from a human donor with chronic lymphocytic leukemia. The CDR3 region has the DNA TGTGCCACCAGAGGAACAGGGAGGGTCTACGAGCAGTACTTC. This gives the protein CATRGTGRVYEQYF.